These 19 T cell receptor beta chains came from one sample sequenced in a study of post-analysis software for immune sequencing data. The study, taken as a whole, reports: TRBV5-6, TRBV5-1 and TRBV20-1 were among four or five TRBV segments more frequent in patients than controls.

TCR beta cDNA libraries had unique molecular identifiers. MiXCR was run by TCRdb on the PCR reads, yielding one entry per CDR3 protein. The top ten hold around 11% of the sample, which has 600,000 to 750,000 distinct CDR3 sequences, around 64% seen once. These TCRs are of unknown antigen specificity. The sample taken for sequencing was blood. The receptor set was obtained from a girl aged 2 to 9 with multiple sclerosis.

The chain combines TRBV3-1 with TRBJ1-2, with D perhaps TRBD1 (5 bases). V lost 6 bases, J lost 11 bases, and 22 bases lay in between. Germline-derived CDR1 and CDR2 are LGHDT and YNNKEL (reference sequence). The CDR3 is made up of 14 amino acids. In DNA, the CDR3 is TGTGCCAGCAGGCCTTCAGGGAGATCTATGCGGTACACCTTC. Its translation is CASRPSGRSMRYTF.

In its sample, this clonotype was seen once. The chain employs TRBV12-3 or TRBV12-4 and TRBJ2-1, with 11 bases matching TRBD2. The CDR3 contains 16 residues. V was clipped by 7 bases and J by 9 bases; unmatched bases: 14. CDR3 region: CASNPRGLAGGLEQFF. The CDR3 nucleotides are TGTGCCAGCAACCCTAGGGGGCTAGCGGGGGGCCTTGAGCAGTTCTTC.

The chain recombines TRBV12-5 with TRBJ2-3, with D possibly matching TRBD2 (5 bases). The CDR3 contains 14 residues. Germline assignment: CDR1 LGHNT and CDR2 FRNRAP. V was cut by 1 base and J by 5 bases, with 10 bases left in between. The CDR3 DNA is TGTGCTAGTGGTTTGGAATGGGCGGGAGATACGCAGTATTTT. This sequence encodes CASGLEWAGDTQYF. The entire variable domain, with the rest obtained from reference TRBV12-5 and TRBJ2-3, is as follows: DARVTQTPRHKVTEMGQEVTMRCQPILGHNTVFWYRQTMMQGLELLAYFRNRAPLDDSGMPKDRFSAEMPDATLATLKIQPSEPRDSAVYFCASGLEWAGDTQYFGPGTRLTVL.

CDR3 nucleotide sequence: TGCGCCAGCAGCTTGTCGGGGGCAGACACTGAAGCTTTCTTT. Amino acid sequence: CASSLSGADTEAFF. The V and J genes are TRBV5-1 and TRBJ1-1, with D possibly TRBD1 on 6 matching bases. The CDR3 has 14 residues. Trimming pared 1 base from V and 3 bases from J, leaving 10 bases between. The germline CDR1 and CDR2 sequences are SGHRS and YFSETQ.

The gene calls are TRBV4-2 and TRBJ2-7; D assignment may be TRBD1 or TRBD2 (5 bases each). The end of the DNA is better explained by TRBJ2-5, so the J call may be wrong. The CDR3 has 15 amino acids. Germline V gene lookup returns CDR1 LGHNA and CDR2 YNFKEQ. CDR3 nucleotides: TGTGCCAGCAGCCCCGGACTCCAAGAGGGGGAGACCCAGTACTTC. This translates into CASSPGLQEGETQYF.

The V gene is TRBV7-2, the J gene TRBJ2-7, with a tentative D call TRBD1 (5 bases). From germline, CDR1 is SGHTA and CDR2 FQGNSA. Trimming removed 3 bases at V and 3 bases at J, with 15 bases between. CDR3 length equals 15 residues. In nucleotides, the CDR3 is TGTGCCAGCAGCTTGGACGGACACTGGAACTACGAGCAGTACTTC. Its translation: CASSLDGHWNYEQYF.

The chain carries TRBV29-1 and TRBJ1-2, with TRBD1 matching 11 bases. Germline V CDR1 and CDR2: SQVTM, ANQGSEA. V lost 7 bases to trimming and J lost 7 bases; unmatched junction nucleotides: 8. The CDR3 length is 13 residues. The CDR3: CSAGQGASGGYTF. The CDR3 DNA reads as TGCAGCGCAGGACAGGGGGCATCGGGTGGCTACACCTTC.

The J gene is TRBJ2-1, the V gene TRBV13; 8 bases match TRBD2. V lost 5 bases, J lost 6 bases, and 9 bases stayed unmatched. This CDR3 contains 15 residues. The germline gives CDR1 PRHDT, CDR2 FYEKMQ (reference sequence). The CDR3 DNA follows: TGTGCCAGCAGCCGCGGGAGGCCCCCCCCCAATGAGCAGTTCTTC. Translated, it gives CASSRGRPPPNEQFF.

The chain's CDR3 is CASSLMVAGGPDEQFF. The DNA of the CDR3 is TGTGCCAGCAGTTTAATGGTAGCGGGAGGGCCAGATGAGCAGTTCTTC. The J gene is TRBJ2-1, the V gene TRBV27, with 11 bases identical to TRBD2. The CDR3 totals 16 residues. Germline V gene sequence: CDR1 MNHEY, CDR2 SMNVEV (reference sequence). Trimming at V came to 2 bases and at J to 8 bases, leaving 8 bases not matched to a gene.

V is TRBV28 and J is TRBJ2-1; 7 bases align to TRBD1. Germline trimming cut 4 bases from V and 4 bases from J; bases unmatched to any gene: 10. This CDR3 comprises 16 residues. Germline V gives CDR1 MDHEN, CDR2 SYDVKM. CDR3 region: CASSSPGTAFYNEQFF. The CDR3 bases are TGTGCCAGCAGTTCCCCCGGGACAGCCTTTTACAATGAGCAGTTCTTC.

This chain uses TRBV3-1 with TRBJ2-1; the D gene is possibly TRBD2 (6 bases). Trimming cost V 4 bases and J 15 bases, with 22 bases left between them. The CDR3 runs to 14 residues. The germline CDR1 and CDR2 sequences are LGHDT and YNNKEL (reference sequence). In DNA form, the CDR3 reads TGTGCCAGCAGCCGAGGCGAGAGATGGACTACCCCGTTCTTC. Translating it yields CASSRGERWTTPFF.

The J gene is TRBJ2-3, the V gene TRBV28; 13 bases are shared with TRBD2. The CDR3 spans 16 residues. V lost 6 bases, J lost 5 bases, and 8 bases stayed unmatched. Germline lookup yields CDR1 MDHEN and CDR2 SYDVKM. The CDR3 DNA follows: TGTGCCAGCAGCCCTGCCGGGACTAGCGGGATAGATACGCAGTATTTT. Translating gives CASSPAGTSGIDTQYF.

The J gene is TRBJ2-7, the V gene TRBV7-8, with a possible D match to TRBD2 (5 bases). V was pared by 3 bases and J by 5 bases, with 11 bases between. The CDR3 spans 13 residues. Germline loops: CDR1 SGHVS, CDR2 FQNEAQ. This CDR3 reads CASSFGIVHEQYF. In DNA, the CDR3 is TGTGCCAGCAGCTTCGGGATCGTACACGAGCAGTACTTC.

The J gene is TRBJ2-5, the V gene TRBV4-1, with D possibly matching TRBD2 (7 bases). The DNA end favors TRBJ2-7, so the J call may be wrong. CDR1 MGHRA and CDR2 YSYEKL come from the germline V gene. The CDR3 totals 16 residues. The CDR3 loop reads CASSPWMGEGGLEQYF. For the CDR3, the DNA is TGCGCCAGCAGCCCCTGGATGGGGGAGGGGGGCCTCGAGCAGTACTTC.

This clonotype has only a few counts. The chain employs TRBV6-1 and TRBJ1-1; 7 bases agree with TRBD1. The CDR3 totals 14 residues. The ends lost 1 base at V and 4 bases at J; junction bases unmatched: 3. Looked up from germline, CDR1 is MNHNS and CDR2 is SASEGT. CDR3 DNA: TGTGCCAGCAGTGAAGGGGACAGCTTCACTGAAGCTTTCTTT. Translation gives CASSEGDSFTEAFF.

V is TRBV29-1 and J is TRBJ1-4, with 7 bases matching TRBD1. The J segment lost 5 bases and the V segment lost 6 bases, leaving 6 bases of the junction unmatched. CDR1 is SQVTM, CDR2 ANQGSEA, per germline. The CDR3 loop spans 13 amino acids. The CDR3 region has the DNA TGCAGCGTCAGACAGGGATGGAATGAAAAACTGTTTTTT. It specifies CSVRQGWNEKLFF.

The chain has TRBV12-3 or TRBV12-4 and TRBJ1-2; TRBD1 might be the D (5 bases). CDR3 length: 13 residues. V lost 3 bases, J lost 3 bases, and 8 bases lay in between. The CDR3 loop reads CASSLDTHYGYTF. DNA for the CDR3: TGTGCCAGCAGTTTGGACACCCACTATGGCTACACCTTC.

CDR3 nucleotide sequence: TGTGCCAGCAGTTTGAGGGTTTTAAGAAACAATGAGCAGTTCTTC. Encoded protein: CASSLRVLRNNEQFF. The chain carries TRBV28 and TRBJ2-1; a possible D gene is TRBD2 (5 bases). Germline assignment: CDR1 MDHEN and CDR2 SYDVKM. Trimming took off 3 bases at V and 5 bases at J, with 14 bases between the two ends. The CDR3 extends over 15 amino acids.

This clonotype was seen a handful of times. This chain joins TRBV5-1 and TRBJ2-1; 9 bases are a match to TRBD2. Per germline, CDR1 SGHRS and CDR2 YFSETQ. This CDR3 contains 15 residues. Trimming took 4 bases from V and 8 from J; bases not matched to a gene: 10. The CDR3 is CASSPSRGGIDEQFF. CDR3 bases: TGCGCCAGCAGCCCCTCGCGGGGGGGAATAGATGAGCAGTTCTTC.